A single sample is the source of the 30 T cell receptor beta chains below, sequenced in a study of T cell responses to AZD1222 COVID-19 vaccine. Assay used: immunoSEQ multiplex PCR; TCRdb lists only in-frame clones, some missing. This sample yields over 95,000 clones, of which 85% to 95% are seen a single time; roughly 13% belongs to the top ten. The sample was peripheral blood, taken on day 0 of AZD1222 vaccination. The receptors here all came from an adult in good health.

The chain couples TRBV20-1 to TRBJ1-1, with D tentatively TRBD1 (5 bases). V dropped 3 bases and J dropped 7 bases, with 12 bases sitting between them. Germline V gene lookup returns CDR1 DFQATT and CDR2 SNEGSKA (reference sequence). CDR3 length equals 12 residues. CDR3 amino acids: CSASEGDYEAFF. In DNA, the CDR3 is TGCAGTGCTAGTGAAGGGGATTATGAAGCTTTCTTT.

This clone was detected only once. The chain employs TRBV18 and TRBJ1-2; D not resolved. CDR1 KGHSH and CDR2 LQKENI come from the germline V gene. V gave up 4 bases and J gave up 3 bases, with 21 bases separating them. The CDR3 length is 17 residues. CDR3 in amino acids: CASSRQAPGPSYYGYTF. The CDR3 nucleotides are TGTGCCAGCTCACGGCAGGCGCCGGGCCCCTCTTACTATGGCTACACCTTC.

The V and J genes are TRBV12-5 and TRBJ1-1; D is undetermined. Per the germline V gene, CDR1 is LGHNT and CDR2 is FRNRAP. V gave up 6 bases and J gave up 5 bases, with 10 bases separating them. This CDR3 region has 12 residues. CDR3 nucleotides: TGTGCTAGTGGGTGGAGTAATACTGAAGCTTTCTTT. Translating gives CASGWSNTEAFF.

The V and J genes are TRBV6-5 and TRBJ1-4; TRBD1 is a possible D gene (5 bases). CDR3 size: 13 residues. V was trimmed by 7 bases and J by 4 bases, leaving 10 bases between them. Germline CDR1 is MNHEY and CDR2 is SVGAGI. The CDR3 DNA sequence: TGTGCCAGCACAGGGAGCGTTAATGAAAAACTGTTTTTT. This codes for CASTGSVNEKLFF.

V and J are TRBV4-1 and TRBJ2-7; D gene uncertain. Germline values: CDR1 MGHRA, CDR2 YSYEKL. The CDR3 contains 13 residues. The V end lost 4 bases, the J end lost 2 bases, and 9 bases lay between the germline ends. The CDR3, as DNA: TGCGCCAGCAGCCTTGACCGGGCCTACGAGCAGTACTTC. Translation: CASSLDRAYEQYF.

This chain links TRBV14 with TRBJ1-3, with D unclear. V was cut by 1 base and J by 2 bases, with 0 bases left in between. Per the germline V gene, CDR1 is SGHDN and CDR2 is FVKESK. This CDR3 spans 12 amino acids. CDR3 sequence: CASSQAGNTIYF. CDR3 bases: TGTGCCAGCAGCCAAGCTGGAAACACCATATATTTT.

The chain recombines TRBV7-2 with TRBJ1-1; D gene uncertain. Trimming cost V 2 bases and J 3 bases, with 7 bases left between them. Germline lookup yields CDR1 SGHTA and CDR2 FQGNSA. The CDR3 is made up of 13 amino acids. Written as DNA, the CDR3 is TGTGCCAGCAGCTTATCGGGGTACACTGAAGCTTTCTTT. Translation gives CASSLSGYTEAFF. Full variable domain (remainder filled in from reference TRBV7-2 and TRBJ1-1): GAGVSQSPSNKVTEKGKDVELRCDPISGHTALYWYRQSLGQGLEFLIYFQGNSAPDKSGLPSDRFSAERTGGSVSTLTIQRTQQEDSAVYLCASSLSGYTEAFFGQGTRLTVV.

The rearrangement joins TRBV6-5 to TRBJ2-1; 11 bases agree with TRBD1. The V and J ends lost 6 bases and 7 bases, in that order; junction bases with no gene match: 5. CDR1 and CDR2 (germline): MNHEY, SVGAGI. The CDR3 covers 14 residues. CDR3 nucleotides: TGTGCCAGCAGCCGAGGACAGGGGGCAAATGAGCAGTTCTTC. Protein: CASSRGQGANEQFF.

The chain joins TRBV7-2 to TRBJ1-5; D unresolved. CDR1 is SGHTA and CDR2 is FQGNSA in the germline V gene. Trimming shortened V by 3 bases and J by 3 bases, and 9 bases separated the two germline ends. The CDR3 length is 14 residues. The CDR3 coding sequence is TGTGCCAGCAGCTTCATAGGCCACAATCAGCCCCAGCATTTT. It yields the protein CASSFIGHNQPQHF.

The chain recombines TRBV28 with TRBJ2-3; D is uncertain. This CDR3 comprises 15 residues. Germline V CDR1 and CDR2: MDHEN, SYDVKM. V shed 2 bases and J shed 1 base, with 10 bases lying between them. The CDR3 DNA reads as TGTGCCAGCAGTTTAGTATTGCGCGGCACAGATACGCAGTATTTT. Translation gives CASSLVLRGTDTQYF.

The chain's CDR3 is CASRGSGNTIYF. Here the CDR3 DNA reads TGTGCCAGCAGGGGGTCTGGAAACACCATATATTTT. This chain joins TRBV9 and TRBJ1-3; D not certain. The V and J ends lost 5 bases and 1 base respectively, with 4 bases between them. Germline V gene lookup returns CDR1 SGDLS and CDR2 YYNGEE. This CDR3 is built from 12 residues.

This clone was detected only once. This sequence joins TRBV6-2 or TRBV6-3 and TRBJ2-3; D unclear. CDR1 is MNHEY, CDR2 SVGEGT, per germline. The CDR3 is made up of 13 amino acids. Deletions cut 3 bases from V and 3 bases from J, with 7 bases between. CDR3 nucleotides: TGTGCCAGCAGTTATCAAATTACAGATACGCAGTATTTT. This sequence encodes CASSYQITDTQYF.

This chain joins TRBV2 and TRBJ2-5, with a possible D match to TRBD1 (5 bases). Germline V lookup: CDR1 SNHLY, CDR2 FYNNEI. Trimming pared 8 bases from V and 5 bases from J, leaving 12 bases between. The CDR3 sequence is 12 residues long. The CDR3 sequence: CASYRLRETQYF. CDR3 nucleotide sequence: TGTGCCAGCTACAGGCTAAGGGAGACCCAGTACTTC.

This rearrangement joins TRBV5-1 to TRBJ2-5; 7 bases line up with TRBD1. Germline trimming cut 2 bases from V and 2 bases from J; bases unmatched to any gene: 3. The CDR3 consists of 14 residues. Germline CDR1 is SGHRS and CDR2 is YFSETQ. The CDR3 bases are TGCGCCAGCAGCTTAGGGACAGCTCAAGAGACCCAGTACTTC. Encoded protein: CASSLGTAQETQYF.

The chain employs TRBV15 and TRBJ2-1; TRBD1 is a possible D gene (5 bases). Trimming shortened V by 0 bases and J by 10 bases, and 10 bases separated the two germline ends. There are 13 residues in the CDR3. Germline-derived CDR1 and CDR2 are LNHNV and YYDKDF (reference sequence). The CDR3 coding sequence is TGTGCCACCAGCAGAGATCCAGGGTGGGAGCAGTTCTTC. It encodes CATSRDPGWEQFF.

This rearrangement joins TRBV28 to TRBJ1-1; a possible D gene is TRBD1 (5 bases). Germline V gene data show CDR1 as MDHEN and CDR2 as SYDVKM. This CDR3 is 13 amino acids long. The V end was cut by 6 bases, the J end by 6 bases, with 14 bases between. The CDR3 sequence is CASSSRVPSEAFF. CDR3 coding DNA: TGTGCCAGCAGCTCCAGGGTTCCCTCTGAAGCTTTCTTT. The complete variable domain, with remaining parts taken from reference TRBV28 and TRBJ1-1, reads DVKVTQSSRYLVKRTGEKVFLECVQDMDHENMFWYRQDPGLGLRLIYFSYDVKMKEKGDIPEGYSVSREKKERFSLILESASTNQTSMYLCASSSRVPSEAFFGQGTRLTVV.

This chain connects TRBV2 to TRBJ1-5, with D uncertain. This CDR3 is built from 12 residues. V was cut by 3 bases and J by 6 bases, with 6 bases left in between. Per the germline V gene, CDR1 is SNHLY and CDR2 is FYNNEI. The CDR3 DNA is TGTGCCAGCAGTGACGGGCTTCAGCCCCAGCATTTT. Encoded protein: CASSDGLQPQHF. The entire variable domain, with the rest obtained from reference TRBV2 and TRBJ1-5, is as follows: EPEVTQTPSHQVTQMGQEVILRCVPISNHLYFYWYRQILGQKVEFLVSFYNNEISEKSEIFDDQFSVERPDGSNFTLKIRSTKLEDSAMYFCASSDGLQPQHFGDGTRLSIL.

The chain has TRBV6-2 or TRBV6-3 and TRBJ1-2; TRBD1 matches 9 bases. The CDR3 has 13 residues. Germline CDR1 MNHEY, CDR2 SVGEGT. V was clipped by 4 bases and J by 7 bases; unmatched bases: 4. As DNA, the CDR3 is TGTGCCAGCAGTTGGGGGACAGGGTTTGGCTACACCTTC. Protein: CASSWGTGFGYTF.

The CDR3 is CSASLIRTEAFF. Written as DNA, the CDR3 is TGCAGTGCTAGTCTCATTCGGACTGAAGCTTTCTTT. V and J are TRBV20-1 and TRBJ1-1; D not certain. V lost 3 bases, J lost 5 bases, and 10 bases lay in between. The CDR3 is 12 amino acids. Germline CDR1 DFQATT, CDR2 SNEGSKA (reference sequence).

The CDR3, as DNA: TGTGCCAGCAGCTTAAGGGAAGCGGGGACTGAAGCTTTCTTT. Amino acids: CASSLREAGTEAFF. The genes are TRBV7-3 and TRBJ1-1; D call uncertain. The germline CDR1 and CDR2 sequences are SGHTA and FQGTGA. The length of the CDR3 is 14 residues. V lost 1 base, J lost 5 bases, and 11 bases lay in between.

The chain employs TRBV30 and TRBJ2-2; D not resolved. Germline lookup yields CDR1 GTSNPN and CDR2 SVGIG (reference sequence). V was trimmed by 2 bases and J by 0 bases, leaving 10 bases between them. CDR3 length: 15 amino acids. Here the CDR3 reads CAWSQLTANTGELFF. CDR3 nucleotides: TGTGCCTGGAGTCAACTCACGGCGAACACCGGGGAGCTGTTTTTT.

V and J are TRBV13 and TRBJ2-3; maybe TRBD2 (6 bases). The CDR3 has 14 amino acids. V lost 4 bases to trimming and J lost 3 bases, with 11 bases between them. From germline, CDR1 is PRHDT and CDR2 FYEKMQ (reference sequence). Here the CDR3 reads CASSWTTPTDTQYF. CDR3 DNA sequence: TGTGCCAGCAGCTGGACTACCCCAACAGATACGCAGTATTTT.

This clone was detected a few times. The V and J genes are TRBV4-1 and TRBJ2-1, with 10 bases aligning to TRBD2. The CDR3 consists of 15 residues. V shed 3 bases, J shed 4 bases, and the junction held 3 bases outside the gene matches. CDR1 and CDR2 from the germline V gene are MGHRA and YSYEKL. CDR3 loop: CASSHERGGYNEQFF. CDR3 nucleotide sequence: TGCGCCAGCAGCCACGAGCGGGGGGGGTACAATGAGCAGTTCTTC.

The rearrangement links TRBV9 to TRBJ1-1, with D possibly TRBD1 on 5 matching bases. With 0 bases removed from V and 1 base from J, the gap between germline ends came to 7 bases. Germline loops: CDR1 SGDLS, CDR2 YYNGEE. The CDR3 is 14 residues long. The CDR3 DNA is TGTGCCAGCAGCGTAGGACAGACGAACACTGAAGCTTTCTTT. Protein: CASSVGQTNTEAFF.

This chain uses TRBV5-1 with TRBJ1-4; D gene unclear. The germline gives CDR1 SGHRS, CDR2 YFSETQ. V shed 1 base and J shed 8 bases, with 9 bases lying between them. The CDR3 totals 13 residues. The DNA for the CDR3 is TGCGCCAGCAGCTTGTTCCTGAGCGAAAAACTGTTTTTT. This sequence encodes CASSLFLSEKLFF. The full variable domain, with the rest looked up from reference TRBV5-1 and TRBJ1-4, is KAGVTQTPRYLIKTRGQQVTLSCSPISGHRSVSWYQQTPGQGLQFLFEYFSETQRNKGNFPGRFSGRQFSNSRSEMNVSTLELGDSALYLCASSLFLSEKLFFGSGTQLSVL.

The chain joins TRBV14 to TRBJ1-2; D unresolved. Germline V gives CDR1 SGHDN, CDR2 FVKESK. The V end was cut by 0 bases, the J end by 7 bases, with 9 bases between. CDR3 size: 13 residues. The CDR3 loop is CASSQDRRGGYTF. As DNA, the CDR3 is TGTGCCAGCAGCCAAGATCGGAGAGGTGGCTACACCTTC.

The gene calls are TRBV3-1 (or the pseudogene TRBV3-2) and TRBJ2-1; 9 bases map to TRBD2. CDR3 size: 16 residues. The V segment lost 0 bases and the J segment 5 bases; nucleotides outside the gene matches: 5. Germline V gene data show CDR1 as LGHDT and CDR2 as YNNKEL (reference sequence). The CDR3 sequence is CASSQDLSSGNNEQFF. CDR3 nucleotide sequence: TGTGCCAGCAGCCAAGATCTGTCTAGCGGGAACAATGAGCAGTTCTTC.

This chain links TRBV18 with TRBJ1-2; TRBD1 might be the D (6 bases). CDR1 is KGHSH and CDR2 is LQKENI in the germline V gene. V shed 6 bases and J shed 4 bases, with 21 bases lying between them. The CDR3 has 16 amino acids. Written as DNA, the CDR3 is TGTGCCAGCTCCGAACTACCATCAGGGGTCCGCTATGGCTACACCTTC. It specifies CASSELPSGVRYGYTF.

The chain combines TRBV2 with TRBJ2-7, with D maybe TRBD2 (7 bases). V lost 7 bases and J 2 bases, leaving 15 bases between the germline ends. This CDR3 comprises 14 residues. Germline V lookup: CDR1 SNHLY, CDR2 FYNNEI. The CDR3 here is CASTLGGAPYEQYF. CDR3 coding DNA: TGTGCCAGCACTTTGGGGGGGGCCCCCTACGAGCAGTACTTC. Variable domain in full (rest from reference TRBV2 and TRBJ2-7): EPEVTQTPSHQVTQMGQEVILRCVPISNHLYFYWYRQILGQKVEFLVSFYNNEISEKSEIFDDQFSVERPDGSNFTLKIRSTKLEDSAMYFCASTLGGAPYEQYFGPGTRLTVT.

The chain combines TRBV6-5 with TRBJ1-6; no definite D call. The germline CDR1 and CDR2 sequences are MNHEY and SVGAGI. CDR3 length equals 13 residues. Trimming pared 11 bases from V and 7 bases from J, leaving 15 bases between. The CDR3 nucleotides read TGTGCCTTCGCCGCAGTGCAAAATTCACCCCTCCACTTT. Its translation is CAFAAVQNSPLHF.